Below are 13 T cell receptor beta chains sequenced from a single sample in a study of Ad26.COV2.S vaccination and SARS-CoV-2 variants. Treatment given: around 19 received Ad26.COV2.S at low or high dose, single or two shots; about 5 received placebo; per-sample allocation not given. Material that was analyzed had been drawn on day 63 after the first vaccine or placebo injection. TCRdb's copy holds only in-frame clones and misses some; the assay was immunoSEQ multiplex PCR. The table shows about 350,000 clones, with 80% to 90% occurring only once. Material: peripheral blood, obtained in a trial of Ad26.COV2.S vaccine versus placebo. All receptors come from a person between 18 and 65 years old who received the Ad26.COV2.S COVID-19 vaccine or a placebo.

The rearrangement uses TRBV10-3 and TRBJ2-6; D not certain. This CDR3 has 15 residues. Trimming left V 3 bases short and J 2 bases short, with 8 bases between. From germline, CDR1 is ENHRY and CDR2 SYGVKD. CDR3 protein: CAISDRNPGANVLTF. CDR3 in DNA: TGTGCCATCAGTGATCGCAATCCTGGGGCCAACGTCCTGACTTTC.

The chain has TRBV7-2 and TRBJ1-4; D gene unclear. Trimming cost V 5 bases and J 3 bases, with 13 bases left between them. This CDR3 is 15 amino acids long. The germline gives CDR1 SGHTA, CDR2 FQGNSA. CDR3 protein: CASSPGVISNEKLFF. The DNA for the CDR3 is TGTGCCAGCAGCCCCGGGGTGATATCTAATGAAAAACTGTTTTTT.

The rearrangement uses TRBV19 and TRBJ1-4, with a possible D match to TRBD1 (5 bases). Germline V gives CDR1 LNHDA, CDR2 SQIVND (reference sequence). V was pared by 4 bases and J by 4 bases, with 13 bases between. The length of the CDR3 is 15 residues. As DNA, the CDR3 is TGTGCCAGTAGTACCCCAGGGACTGATAATGAAAAACTGTTTTTT. Protein: CASSTPGTDNEKLFF. Filled out from reference TRBV19 and TRBJ1-4, the complete variable domain reads DGGITQSPKYLFRKEGQNVTLSCEQNLNHDAMYWYRQDPGQGLRLIYYSQIVNDFQKGDIAEGYSVSREKKESFPLTVTSAQKNPTAFYLCASSTPGTDNEKLFFGSGTQLSVL.

The chain links TRBV3-1 (or the pseudogene TRBV3-2) to TRBJ1-5, with TRBD1 matching over 7 bases. Germline V gene data show CDR1 as LGHDT and CDR2 as YNNKEL (reference sequence). The junction had 5 bases not matched to a gene; V was cut back by 3 bases and J by 6 bases. The CDR3 runs to 14 residues. CDR3 region: CASSHSQGVQPQHF. The CDR3 DNA sequence: TGTGCCAGCAGCCACAGTCAGGGGGTTCAGCCCCAGCATTTT.

The CDR3 here is CASSLWTGNTGELFF. Written as DNA, the CDR3 is TGCGCCAGCAGCTTATGGACAGGGAACACCGGGGAGCTGTTTTTT. The chain uses TRBV5-1 and TRBJ2-2, with TRBD1 matching over 7 bases. Germline V gene sequence: CDR1 SGHRS, CDR2 YFSETQ. The CDR3 covers 15 residues. The trim removed 2 bases at V and 1 base at J, leaving 2 bases unmatched.

The rearrangement joins TRBV7-8 to TRBJ1-1, with D uncertain. Germline V gene data show CDR1 as SGHVS and CDR2 as FQNEAQ. With 6 bases removed from V and 2 bases from J, the gap between germline ends came to 10 bases. This CDR3 has 13 amino acids. CDR3 nucleotide sequence: TGTGCCAGCAGAGCCCGGGGTAACACTGAAGCTTTCTTT. Encoded protein: CASRARGNTEAFF.

The chain carries TRBV19 and TRBJ2-6, with D possibly being TRBD1 (5 bases). This CDR3 spans 17 amino acids. The germline CDR1 and CDR2 sequences are LNHDA and SQIVND (reference sequence). Trimming cost V 4 bases and J 0 bases, with 13 bases left between them. CDR3 in DNA: TGTGCCAGTAGTACGTTGGGGCCAGGCTCTGGGGCCAACGTCCTGACTTTC. As protein: CASSTLGPGSGANVLTF.

The chain joins TRBV4-2 to TRBJ2-3; D may be TRBD1 or TRBD2 (5 bases each). Trimming stripped 0 bases from V and 3 bases from J, with 16 bases between. The CDR3 extends over 17 amino acids. The germline CDR1 and CDR2 sequences are LGHNA and YNFKEQ. CDR3 in DNA: TGTGCCAGCAGCCAAGATGGCTGGGGGATGGCTACAGATACGCAGTATTTT. This codes for CASSQDGWGMATDTQYF.

The chain carries TRBV4-1 and TRBJ2-2; 8 nucleotides line up with TRBD2. Germline V gene sequence: CDR1 MGHRA, CDR2 YSYEKL. After removal of 0 bases from V and 7 bases from J, the junction contained 7 bases not matched to a gene. The CDR3 covers 16 residues. The CDR3 loop reads CASSQERTSRIGELFF. In DNA form, the CDR3 reads TGCGCCAGCAGCCAAGAAAGGACTAGCCGAATCGGGGAGCTGTTTTTT.

The rearrangement uses TRBV2 and TRBJ1-1; D unclear. Trimming left V 7 bases short and J 4 bases short, with 13 bases between. Germline V lookup: CDR1 SNHLY, CDR2 FYNNEI. This CDR3 contains 13 residues. CDR3 sequence: CASTENWVTEAFF. CDR3 sequence (DNA): TGTGCCAGCACCGAAAATTGGGTCACTGAAGCTTTCTTT.

V is TRBV4-1 and J is TRBJ2-3, with TRBD2 matching over 11 bases. Germline V gene data show CDR1 as MGHRA and CDR2 as YSYEKL. The CDR3 runs 17 residues. V was pared by 0 bases and J by 4 bases, with 6 bases of the junction left unmatched. The CDR3, as DNA: TGCGCCAGCAGCCAAGAGTTGGGACTAGCGGAGTCAGATACGCAGTATTTT. Amino acid sequence: CASSQELGLAESDTQYF.

This clone came up once. This chain links TRBV18 with TRBJ1-1; no clear D gene. CDR1 is KGHSH, CDR2 LQKENI, per germline. The CDR3 is 14 amino acids. V was pared by 3 bases and J by 5 bases, with 13 bases between. CDR3 sequence: CASSPAVGGTEAFF. The CDR3 DNA reads as TGTGCCAGCTCACCTGCCGTGGGTGGTACTGAAGCTTTCTTT.

V is TRBV21-1 and J is TRBJ1-5; the table's D call, TRBD1, was not checked against the DNA. TRBV21-1 is reported as a pseudogene. This CDR3 has 15 amino acids. The CDR3 DNA reads TGTGCCAGCACCACAGGGGATATTCGCAATCAGCCCCAGCATTTT. Protein product: CASTTGDIRNQPQHF.